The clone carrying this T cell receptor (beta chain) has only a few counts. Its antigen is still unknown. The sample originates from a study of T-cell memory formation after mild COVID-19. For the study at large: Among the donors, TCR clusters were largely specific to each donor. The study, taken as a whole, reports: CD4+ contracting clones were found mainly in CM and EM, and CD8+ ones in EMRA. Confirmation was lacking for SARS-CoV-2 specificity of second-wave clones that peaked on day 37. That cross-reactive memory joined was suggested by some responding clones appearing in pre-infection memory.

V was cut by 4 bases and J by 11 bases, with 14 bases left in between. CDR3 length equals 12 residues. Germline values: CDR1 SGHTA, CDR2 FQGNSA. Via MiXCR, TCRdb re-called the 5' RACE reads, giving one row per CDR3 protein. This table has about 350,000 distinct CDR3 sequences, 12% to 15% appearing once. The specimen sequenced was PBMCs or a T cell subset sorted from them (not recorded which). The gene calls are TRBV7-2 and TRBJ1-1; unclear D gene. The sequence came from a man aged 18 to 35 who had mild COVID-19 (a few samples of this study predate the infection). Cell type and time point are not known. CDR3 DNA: TGTGCCAGCAGCTGGAGTCCCGGGCGGGCTTTCTTT. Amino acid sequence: CASSWSPGRAFF.